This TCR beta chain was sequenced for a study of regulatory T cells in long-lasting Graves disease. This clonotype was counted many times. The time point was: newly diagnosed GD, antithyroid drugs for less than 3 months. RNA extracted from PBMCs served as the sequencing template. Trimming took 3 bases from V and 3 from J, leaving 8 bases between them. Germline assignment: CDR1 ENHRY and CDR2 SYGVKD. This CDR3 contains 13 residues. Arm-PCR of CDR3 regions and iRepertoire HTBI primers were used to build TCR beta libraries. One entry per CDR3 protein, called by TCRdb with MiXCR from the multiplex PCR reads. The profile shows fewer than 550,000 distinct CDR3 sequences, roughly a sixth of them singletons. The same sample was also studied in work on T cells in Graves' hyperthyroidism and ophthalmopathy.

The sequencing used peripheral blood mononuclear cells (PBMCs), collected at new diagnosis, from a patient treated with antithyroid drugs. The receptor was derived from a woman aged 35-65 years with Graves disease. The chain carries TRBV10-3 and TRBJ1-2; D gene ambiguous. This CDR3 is CAISEKADYGYTF. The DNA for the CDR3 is TGTGCCATCAGTGAAAAAGCGGACTATGGCTACACCTTC.